This passage covers 15 T cell receptor beta chains from one sample sequenced in a study of OX40 agonist ivuxolimab in advanced cancers. This table comes from immunoSEQ multiplex PCR, and its TCRdb copy is limited to in-frame clones, with some not included. The table has 60,000 to 75,000 clones, 70% to 90% seen once; the top ten hold approximately 5.4%. This sample comprised CD4+ or CD8+ T cells sorted from blood, obtained in a trial of the OX40 agonist ivuxolimab. Receptors were obtained from an adult with an advanced solid tumor such as melanoma, head and neck, liver or kidney cancer.

V and J are TRBV6-5 and TRBJ1-2; 7 nucleotides line up with TRBD1. V trimming: 2 bases; J trimming: 5 bases; junction bases outside the gene matches: 5. There are 14 residues in the CDR3. Germline CDR1 is MNHEY and CDR2 is SVGAGI. The CDR3 sequence: CASSYRAGGYGYTF. CDR3 coding DNA: TGTGCCAGCAGTTACAGGGCAGGGGGGTATGGCTACACCTTC.

The rearrangement joins TRBV7-2 to TRBJ2-1; 11 nucleotides align to TRBD2. The length of the CDR3 is 17 residues. With 4 bases clipped from V and 7 bases from J, the junction kept 12 bases outside the gene matches. CDR1 and CDR2 from the germline V gene are SGHTA and FQGNSA. CDR3 in amino acids: CASSSLAGGPHGNEQFF. The CDR3, as DNA: TGTGCCAGCAGCTCTCTAGCGGGAGGTCCCCATGGGAATGAGCAGTTCTTC.

The sample holds one count of this clone. The CDR3 is CASRPLPGTGRGEGGPNQPQHF. In nucleotides, the CDR3 is TGTGCCAGCAGACCACTACCGGGGACAGGGCGCGGGGAGGGGGGCCCCAATCAGCCCCAGCATTTT. The chain joins TRBV28 to TRBJ1-5; 9 nucleotides align to TRBD1. Germline V gene lookup returns CDR1 MDHEN and CDR2 SYDVKM. After removal of 6 bases from V and 3 bases from J, the junction contained 27 bases not matched to a gene. This CDR3 contains 22 residues.

V gene TRBV7-2 combines with J gene TRBJ2-7; TRBD2 matches at 11 bases. The CDR3 spans 15 residues. Germline V lookup: CDR1 SGHTA, CDR2 FQGNSA. J was trimmed by 4 bases and V by 6 bases; bases with no gene match: 8. CDR3 sequence reads: CASRLHGTSGYEQYF. CDR3 in DNA: TGTGCCAGCAGACTCCACGGGACTAGCGGATACGAGCAGTACTTC.

V and J are TRBV2 and TRBJ2-3; D is uncertain. The CDR3 spans 12 residues. Trimming removed 5 bases from V and 0 bases from J, with 3 bases in between. Germline CDR1 is SNHLY and CDR2 is FYNNEI. CDR3 protein: CASSTSTDTQYF. The DNA of the CDR3 is TGTGCCAGCAGTACTAGCACAGATACGCAGTATTTT. Looking up the rest from reference TRBV2 and TRBJ2-3 gives the full variable domain: EPEVTQTPSHQVTQMGQEVILRCVPISNHLYFYWYRQILGQKVEFLVSFYNNEISEKSEIFDDQFSVERPDGSNFTLKIRSTKLEDSAMYFCASSTSTDTQYFGPGTRLTVL.

The CDR3 nucleotides are TGTGCCAGCGTAGACAGGGGGCGTTACGAGCAGTACTTC. This translates into CASVDRGRYEQYF. This sequence joins TRBV6-6 and TRBJ2-7; 10 positions agree with TRBD1. Germline V gene sequence: CDR1 MNHNY, CDR2 SVGAGI (reference sequence). The CDR3 is made up of 13 amino acids. Trimming at V came to 8 bases and at J to 4 bases, leaving 5 bases not matched to a gene.

The rearrangement joins TRBV5-1 to TRBJ2-7; the D gene is possibly TRBD1 (5 bases). Trimming left V 7 bases short and J 2 bases short, with 13 bases between. The CDR3 is 13 residues long. Looked up from germline, CDR1 is SGHRS and CDR2 is YFSETQ. Here the CDR3 reads CASSNPTAYEQYF. The CDR3 DNA reads as TGCGCCAGCTCCAACCCGACAGCCTACGAGCAGTACTTC.

This clone was picked up one time. The chain links TRBV30 to TRBJ2-1, with D possibly TRBD2 on 7 matching bases. Germline CDR1 GTSNPN, CDR2 SVGIG (reference sequence). The V end lost 4 bases, the J end lost 6 bases, and 16 bases lay between the germline ends. The CDR3 loop spans 14 amino acids. The CDR3 spells CAWMRGGLGNEQFF. Here the CDR3 DNA reads TGTGCCTGGATGAGGGGGGGGCTCGGCAATGAGCAGTTCTTC.

The J gene is TRBJ1-1, the V gene TRBV7-2; 7 positions match TRBD1. CDR3 length: 14 amino acids. Per germline, CDR1 SGHTA and CDR2 FQGNSA. Trimming cost V 3 bases and J 0 bases; bases outside gene matches: 1. The CDR3 region is CASSFTGVNTEAFF. Written as DNA, the CDR3 is TGTGCCAGCAGCTTTACAGGGGTGAACACTGAAGCTTTCTTT.

This rearrangement joins TRBV6-1 to TRBJ1-6; D not certain. In germline, CDR1 is MNHNS, CDR2 SASEGT. The CDR3 is 16 residues long. V lost 2 bases, J lost 6 bases, and 14 bases lay in between. CDR3 nucleotides: TGTGCCAGCAGTGAAAAACTAGGGAGGGTTAATTCACCCCTCCACTTT. Its protein is CASSEKLGRVNSPLHF.

The genes are TRBV6-5 and TRBJ1-2, with D possibly matching TRBD1 (5 bases). V was cut by 6 bases and J by 3 bases, with 17 bases left in between. Germline-derived CDR1 and CDR2 are MNHEY and SVGAGI. CDR3 length: 15 amino acids. The CDR3 DNA reads as TGTGCCAGCAGGTTAGGAGGGGCCATTGACTATGGCTACACCTTC. This translates into CASRLGGAIDYGYTF.

The V gene is TRBV7-9, the J gene TRBJ2-1; TRBD1 aligns across 7 bases. J was trimmed by 7 bases and V by 11 bases; bases with no gene match: 14. CDR1 and CDR2 (germline): SEHNR, FQNEAQ (reference sequence). The CDR3 is made up of 14 amino acids. CDR3 sequence reads: CAYHGDREKNEQFF. The DNA for the CDR3 is TGTGCCTATCACGGGGACAGAGAAAAAAATGAGCAGTTCTTC.

The rearrangement uses TRBV7-2 and TRBJ2-7; D might be TRBD2 (5 bases). Germline values: CDR1 SGHTA, CDR2 FQGNSA. The CDR3 totals 14 residues. The V end lost 7 bases, the J end lost 0 bases, and 13 bases lay between the germline ends. The CDR3 sequence is CASTIGLLSYEQYF. In nucleotides, the CDR3 is TGTGCCAGCACCATAGGACTTCTCTCCTACGAGCAGTACTTC.

This chain uses TRBV27 with TRBJ2-6; 11 bases fit TRBD1. CDR1 is MNHEY and CDR2 is SMNVEV in the germline V gene (reference sequence). The CDR3 length is 17 residues. J was trimmed by 4 bases and V by 5 bases; bases with no gene match: 7. The CDR3 protein is CASSRGQGARGANVLTF. In DNA, the CDR3 is TGTGCCAGCAGTCGTGGACAGGGGGCGAGGGGGGCCAACGTCCTGACTTTC. Using reference TRBV27 and TRBJ2-6 for the parts outside the CDR3, the full variable domain is EAQVTQNPRYLITVTGKKLTVTCSQNMNHEYMSWYRQDPGLGLRQIYYSMNVEVTDKGDVPEGYKVSRKEKRNFPLILESPSPNQTSLYFCASSRGQGARGANVLTFGAGSRLTVL.

The chain uses TRBV5-1 and TRBJ1-5; D possibly corresponds to TRBD1 (5 bases). Trimming pared 4 bases from V and 7 bases from J, leaving 15 bases between. Germline assignment: CDR1 SGHRS and CDR2 YFSETQ. This CDR3 comprises 14 residues. The CDR3 spells CASSVGTDGQPQHF. In nucleotides, the CDR3 is TGCGCCAGCAGCGTAGGGACGGACGGACAGCCCCAGCATTTT. Variable domain in full (rest from reference TRBV5-1 and TRBJ1-5): KAGVTQTPRYLIKTRGQQVTLSCSPISGHRSVSWYQQTPGQGLQFLFEYFSETQRNKGNFPGRFSGRQFSNSRSEMNVSTLELGDSALYLCASSVGTDGQPQHFGDGTRLSIL.